Below, one T cell receptor beta chain is given with its context. Trimming at V came to 1 base and at J to 5 bases, leaving 10 bases not matched to a gene. Germline loops: CDR1 SGHDN, CDR2 FVKESK. CDR3 length equals 16 residues. The record originates from a study of blood T cell repertoires in COVID-19. In the study overall: Sites in the United States, Italy and Spain provided acute and convalescent COVID-19 samples. PBMCs, B-cell-depleted T cells, or T cells provided the cDNA or gDNA that made up the material.

How the authors handled the data: Nucleated cell counts were estimated from reference gene primer amplification. TCRdb's table, derived via immunoSEQ multiplex PCR, lists solely in-frame clones and lacks some. V, J and clone size were drawn from that table, and D and trimming were deduced from the DNA. The sample lists approximately 210,000 clones; 82% were seen once. The V call is TRBV14, the J call TRBJ1-2; 7 bases are a match to TRBD1. The receptor's source is a woman aged 40 to 50 with acute or convalescent COVID-19. Material for sequencing was peripheral blood. The DNA for the CDR3 is TGTGCCAGCAGCCAAGGACAGGGCCTTCCACCGTATGGCTACACCTTC. Protein product: CASSQGQGLPPYGYTF.